A selection of T cell receptor beta chains follows, all from one sample in a study of T cell responses to AZD1222 COVID-19 vaccine. The data were produced by immunoSEQ multiplex PCR, yet TCRdb's version contains in-frame clones alone and is incomplete. The data show some 110,000 clones, roughly 93% seen once. Sequenced material: peripheral blood, taken on day 0 of AZD1222 vaccination. These receptors all stem from an adult in good health. The CDR3 runs from the conserved cysteine through the conserved F or W. Fields, in order: D gene, J gene, clone size, V gene, CDR3 protein, CDR3 DNA. The D gene is left open where the match is weak. For some rows the clone size is stated as once, few or many, or as a class when expanded; others skip it.

NA,TRBJ2-5,NA,TRBV20-1,CSASGQETQYF,TGCAGTGCTAGCGGCCAAGAGACCCAGTACTTC
NA,TRBJ2-5,NA,TRBV11-2,CASSVRSSRKQETQYF,TGTGCCAGCAGCGTCAGGTCATCAAGGAAGCAAGAGACCCAGTACTTC
TRBD1,TRBJ1-1,NA,TRBV2,CATRPQGGVTEAFF,TGTGCCACCCGACCCCAGGGGGGGGTCACTGAAGCTTTCTTT
NA,TRBJ1-1,NA,TRBV28,CASSFRDLENTEAFF,TGTGCCAGCAGTTTCCGGGACCTCGAGAACACTGAAGCTTTCTTT
TRBD1,TRBJ2-7,NA,TRBV15,CATSRGDRLYEQYF,TGTGCCACCAGCAGAGGGGACAGGCTTTACGAGCAGTACTTC
NA,TRBJ1-5,NA,TRBV18,CASSTSNQPQHF,TGTGCCAGCTCGACTAGCAATCAGCCCCAGCATTTT
NA,TRBJ2-5,NA,TRBV3-1/TRBV3-2,CASSLGGDPWEETQYF,TGTGCCAGCAGCCTGGGAGGTGACCCGTGGGAAGAGACCCAGTACTTC
NA,TRBJ1-1,NA,TRBV2,CASSELGNTEAFF,TGTGCCAGCAGTGAGTTAGGGAACACTGAAGCTTTCTTT
NA,TRBJ1-2,NA,TRBV4-3,CASSPIAGVYGYTF,TGCGCCAGCAGCCCGATTGCGGGGGTCTATGGCTACACCTTC
TRBD1,TRBJ1-1,NA,TRBV6-5,CASSYVPGTVNTEAFF,TGTGCCAGCAGTTACGTTCCCGGGACAGTGAACACTGAAGCTTTCTTT
NA,TRBJ1-5,NA,TRBV3-1/TRBV3-2,CASSLGRGQPQHF,TGTGCCAGCAGCCTCGGCAGGGGCCAGCCCCAGCATTTT
NA,TRBJ1-5,NA,TRBV30,CAWSASGTRSEQPQHF,TGTGCCTGGAGTGCCTCCGGGACACGCAGCGAACAGCCCCAGCATTTT
NA,TRBJ1-5,NA,TRBV15,CATSEANFNQPQHF,TGTGCCACCAGTGAGGCCAATTTCAATCAGCCCCAGCATTTT
TRBD2,TRBJ2-7,few,TRBV30,CAWSASGAGGGEQYF,TGTGCCTGGAGTGCCAGTGGGGCGGGAGGGGGCGAGCAGTACTTC
TRBD2,TRBJ2-1,NA,TRBV5-1,CASSGTSGAHEQFF,TGCGCCAGCTCCGGGACTAGCGGGGCACATGAGCAGTTCTTC
TRBD1,TRBJ2-7,NA,TRBV6-5,CASSTTGVYYEQYF,TGTGCCAGCAGTACTACAGGGGTGTACTACGAGCAGTACTTC
NA,TRBJ1-5,NA,TRBV5-1,CASSLAKGGSNQPQHF,TGCGCCAGCAGCTTGGCCAAGGGGGGTAGCAATCAGCCCCAGCATTTT
NA,TRBJ1-6,once,TRBV6-6,CASTAGTPNSPLHF,TGTGCCAGCACTGCCGGGACCCCAAATTCACCCCTCCACTTT
TRBD2,TRBJ2-4,NA,TRBV5-1,CASSAPAGGVDKNIQYF,TGCGCCAGCAGCGCGCCAGCGGGAGGGGTTGACAAAAACATTCAGTACTTC
TRBD1,TRBJ1-2,NA,TRBV5-4,CASSFPTGGGGYGYTF,TGTGCCAGCAGTTTCCCCACAGGGGGAGGAGGCTATGGCTACACCTTC
NA,TRBJ2-1,NA,TRBV7-2,CASSLRRKSSYNEQFF,TGTGCCAGCAGCTTACGACGGAAGAGCTCCTACAATGAGCAGTTCTTC
NA,TRBJ2-5,NA,TRBV28,CASSFWAGQETQYF,TGTGCCAGCAGTTTTTGGGCGGGCCAAGAGACCCAGTACTTC
NA,TRBJ1-5,NA,TRBV27,CASSLYPGQPQHF,TGTGCCAGCAGCTTATACCCGGGTCAGCCCCAGCATTTT
TRBD2,TRBJ2-2,NA,TRBV3-1/TRBV3-2,CASSRRTSGNTGELFF,TGTGCCAGCAGCCGTCGGACTAGCGGGAACACCGGGGAGCTGTTTTTT
TRBD1,TRBJ1-3,NA,TRBV5-1,CASSFTGARGNTIYF,TGCGCCAGCAGCTTCACAGGGGCGCGGGGAAACACCATATATTTT
NA,TRBJ1-2,NA,TRBV11-3,CASSPRGGGQGYTF,TGTGCCAGCAGCCCGCGGGGCGGGGGGCAGGGCTACACCTTC
TRBD2,TRBJ2-3,NA,TRBV28,CASKPAGLTDTQYF,TGTGCCAGCAAACCAGCGGGACTAACAGATACGCAGTATTTT
NA,TRBJ1-1,few,TRBV10-3,CAISDFDRANTEAFF,TGTGCCATCAGTGATTTCGACAGAGCGAACACTGAAGCTTTCTTT
NA,TRBJ1-4,NA,TRBV7-8,CASSPPGGLLSEKLFF,TGTGCCAGCAGCCCCCCGGGAGGTTTACTATCTGAAAAACTGTTTTTT
NA,TRBJ2-5,NA,TRBV5-1,CASTKSVSQETQYF,TGCGCCAGCACAAAGTCTGTTAGCCAAGAGACCCAGTACTTC
TRBD2,TRBJ2-3,NA,TRBV7-3,CASSSLGSGSTTDTQYF,TGTGCCAGCAGCTCCCTCGGTAGCGGGAGTACCACAGATACGCAGTATTTT
NA,TRBJ2-1,NA,TRBV6-5,CASRTTTGRYNEQFF,TGTGCCAGCAGAACCACCACGGGACGGTACAATGAGCAGTTCTTC
NA,TRBJ2-3,NA,TRBV5-1,CASSSGTRTDTQYF,TGCGCCAGCAGCTCCGGGACCCGCACAGATACGCAGTATTTT
NA,TRBJ1-5,once,TRBV19,CASSERTGSSNQPQHF,TGTGCCAGTAGTGAACGGACGGGAAGTAGCAATCAGCCCCAGCATTTT
TRBD1,TRBJ1-5,NA,TRBV7-3,CASSYSTGNTLNQPQHF,TGTGCCAGCAGCTACTCGACAGGGAACACACTCAATCAGCCCCAGCATTTT
NA,TRBJ2-5,NA,TRBV5-4,CASSPRAPGELTVRGSQYF,TGTGCCAGCAGCCCCCGAGCGCCGGGGGAGTTAACCGTCAGAGGTTCCCAGTACTTC
NA,TRBJ2-5,once,TRBV30,CAWTSGLAETQYF,TGTGCCTGGACCTCAGGACTCGCGGAGACCCAGTACTTC
TRBD1,TRBJ2-7,NA,TRBV9,CASSASDRATYEQYF,TGTGCCAGCAGCGCTTCCGACAGGGCGACCTACGAGCAGTACTTC
TRBD1,TRBJ2-5,NA,TRBV5-1,CASSLGQGYQETQYF,TGCGCCAGCAGCTTGGGACAGGGGTACCAAGAGACCCAGTACTTC
NA,TRBJ1-3,NA,TRBV6-6,CASSSWTRSGNTIYF,TGTGCCAGCAGTTCGTGGACACGCTCTGGAAACACCATATATTTT
TRBD1,TRBJ2-2,NA,TRBV7-9,CASSGQGGTGELFF,TGTGCCAGCAGCGGACAGGGGGGGACCGGGGAGCTGTTTTTT
NA,TRBJ2-5,NA,TRBV29-1,CSVGAEGETQYF,TGCAGCGTTGGGGCCGAGGGCGAGACCCAGTACTTC
TRBD2,TRBJ2-1,once,TRBV18,CASSPRLAGGNEQFF,TGTGCCAGCTCACCAAGACTAGCGGGAGGCAATGAGCAGTTCTTC
NA,TRBJ2-4,NA,TRBV18,CASSPWESKNIQYF,TGTGCCAGCTCACCTTGGGAATCCAAAAACATTCAGTACTTC
TRBD1,TRBJ1-2,NA,TRBV28,CASRTPQGAYYGYTF,TGTGCCAGCAGAACCCCCCAGGGGGCCTACTATGGCTACACCTTC
NA,TRBJ1-4,NA,TRBV7-2,CASSPHAGSNEKLFF,TGTGCCAGCAGTCCCCACGCAGGGTCTAATGAAAAACTGTTTTTT
NA,TRBJ1-4,NA,TRBV18,CASSPQGSTNEKLFF,TGTGCCAGCTCACCACAGGGATCCACTAATGAAAAACTGTTTTTT